A selection of T cell receptor beta chains follows, all from one sample in a study of shared clonotypes between healthy human individuals. Some clones are missing from TCRdb's copy, which holds only in-frame ones; the method was immunoSEQ multiplex PCR. The sample includes roughly 2.4 million clones, approximately 95% of them seen just once. Sequenced input: naive CD4+ T cells sorted from blood. Receptors originate from a man between 18 and 29 years old in good health. Both conserved end residues are part of each CDR3. D genes are given only for firm matches. Clone size is shown for a subset of rows, as once, few, many or a class of expanded clone.

clone_size j_call v_call cdr3_length d_call cdr3_aa cdr3_nt
once TRBJ2-3 TRBV7-3 16 NA CASSPRAKTGTDTQYF TGTGCCAGCAGCCCAAGGGCAAAGACTGGCACAGATACGCAGTATTTT
NA TRBJ1-3 TRBV5-8 15 NA CASSSFVRSGNTIYF TGTGCCAGCAGCTCCTTCGTCCGCTCTGGAAACACCATATATTTT
NA TRBJ1-3 TRBV2 15 NA CASSAADAQVDTIYF TGTGCCAGCAGTGCGGCGGACGCTCAGGTGGACACCATATATTTT
NA TRBJ2-5 TRBV7-2 15 NA CASSLGGGDWETQYF TGTGCCAGCAGCTTAGGGGGAGGAGACTGGGAGACCCAGTACTTC
NA TRBJ2-4 TRBV18 14 NA CASSHNGEQNIQYF TGTGCCAGCTCACATAACGGGGAACAAAACATTCAGTACTTC
NA TRBJ1-2 TRBV7-9 15 NA CASSLPGQRAYGYTF TGTGCCAGCAGCTTACCAGGGCAGCGGGCCTATGGCTACACCTTC
NA TRBJ2-2 TRBV14 16 NA CASSQVRPVYTGELFF TGTGCCAGCAGCCAAGTGAGGCCGGTGTACACCGGGGAGCTGTTTTTT
NA TRBJ2-2 TRBV28 12 TRBD1 CASSILQGGLFF TGTGCCAGCAGTATATTACAGGGGGGGCTGTTTTTT
NA TRBJ2-3 TRBV14 14 NA CASSQDWVIGTQYF TGTGCCAGCAGCCAAGATTGGGTCATCGGTACGCAGTATTTT
NA TRBJ1-4 TRBV18 13 NA CASSPPVDEKLFF TGTGCCAGCTCACCACCAGTAGATGAAAAACTGTTTTTT
NA TRBJ2-5 TRBV7-9 16 NA CASSFYEPTYQETQYF TGTGCCAGCAGCTTCTATGAACCCACTTACCAAGAGACCCAGTACTTC
once TRBJ1-1 TRBV5-4 15 TRBD1 CASSWDRVIGTEAFF TGTGCCAGCAGCTGGGACAGGGTGATTGGCACTGAAGCTTTCTTT